The rows below give T cell receptor beta chains drawn from one sample of a study of identifying expanded T cells in peripheral blood. Here immunoSEQ multiplex PCR was the method, and the copy in TCRdb shows in-frame clones only, minus some. The table lists roughly 100,000 clones, roughly 89% of them singletons. Sequencing was carried out using blood. The source of these receptors is a person between 18 and 75 years old in good health. The CDR3 runs from the conserved cysteine through the conserved F or W. A D gene is named only where the DNA matches it firmly. The size entry is marked missing in some rows and otherwise reads once, few, many or a size class.

TRBV29-1	TRBJ1-2	11	TRBD1	NA	TGCAGCGTAGACCCGACAGGGGCCTACACCTTC	CSVDPTGAYTF
TRBV28	TRBJ2-5	16	TRBD1	NA	TGTGCCAGCAGTTTGGATACAGGGGGCTGGCGGGAGACCCAGTACTTC	CASSLDTGGWRETQYF
TRBV19	TRBJ2-5	14	TRBD1	NA	TGTGCCAGTGCTATGACAGGGGGCGAAGAGACCCAGTACTTC	CASAMTGGEETQYF
TRBV4-2	TRBJ2-5	15	TRBD1	NA	TGTGCCAGCAGCCAAGTGAGGGGGCCCCAAGAGACCCAGTACTTC	CASSQVRGPQETQYF
TRBV6-5	TRBJ2-3	11	NA	NA	TGTGCCAGCAGCACCACAGATACGCAGTATTTT	CASSTTDTQYF
TRBV7-2	TRBJ2-7	15	NA	NA	TGTGCCAGCAGCTTGGACCGGGACGGAGCCTACGAGCAGTACTTC	CASSLDRDGAYEQYF
TRBV15	TRBJ2-5	16	NA	NA	TGTGCCACCAGCAGAGATATGGGGGCGACTAGTCGGACCCAGTACTTC	CATSRDMGATSRTQYF
TRBV28	TRBJ1-2	12	NA	NA	TGTGCCAGCAGTTTGGGCGAACTTGGCTACACCTTC	CASSLGELGYTF
TRBV7-2	TRBJ2-5	15	NA	NA	TGTGCCAGCAGCCACAGACCCCGGCGGGTAGAGACCCAGTACTTC	CASSHRPRRVETQYF
TRBV30	TRBJ1-1	13	NA	once	TGTGCCTGGGGCCAGCTACCGAACACTGAAGCTTTCTTT	CAWGQLPNTEAFF
TRBV6-6	TRBJ2-3	11	NA	NA	TGTGCCAGCTTGTTAGGTGGGGCGCAGTATTTT	CASLLGGAQYF
TRBV7-2	TRBJ2-5	14	TRBD1	NA	TGTGCCAGCAGCTTCACAGGGGGATGGGAGACCCAGTACTTC	CASSFTGGWETQYF
TRBV5-6	TRBJ1-2	13	NA	NA	TGTGCCAGCAGCTTGGGTAGGGGTCGAGGCTACACCTTC	CASSLGRGRGYTF
TRBV6-4	TRBJ2-1	15	TRBD2	NA	TGTGCCAGCAGTGACTCAAGCGGGGGGAGCAATGAGCAGTTCTTC	CASSDSSGGSNEQFF
TRBV6-5	TRBJ2-7	14	NA	NA	TGTGCCAGCACTCCACAAGGGTTTTCCTACGAGCAGTACTTC	CASTPQGFSYEQYF
TRBV5-4	TRBJ2-5	13	NA	once	TGTGCCAGCAGCCCCAGATCCCAAGAGACCCAGTACTTC	CASSPRSQETQYF
TRBV5-1	TRBJ1-2	16	NA	NA	TGCGCCAGCAGCCCGGCGACTGGACAGCAAACCTATGGCTACACCTTC	CASSPATGQQTYGYTF
TRBV7-8	TRBJ1-5	15	TRBD1	NA	TGTGCCAGCAGCTCCCAGGGGGCAGGCAATCAGCCCCAGCATTTT	CASSSQGAGNQPQHF
TRBV4-2	TRBJ2-6	15	NA	NA	TGTGCCAGCAGCCTCAAGGGGTCTGGGGCCAACGTCCTGACTTTC	CASSLKGSGANVLTF
TRBV7-2	TRBJ2-5	17	TRBD2	NA	TGTGCCAGCAGCTTACCTCGGGTGGCTAGCGGCCAAGAGACCCAGTACTTC	CASSLPRVASGQETQYF
TRBV7-2	TRBJ2-1	15	TRBD2	NA	TGTGCCAGCAGCCATCGCGGGGGGGCCTTCTATGAGCAGTTCTTC	CASSHRGGAFYEQFF
TRBV11-2	TRBJ1-1	12	NA	NA	TGTGCCAGCAGCTTATCCGCGCCTGAAGCTTTCTTT	CASSLSAPEAFF
TRBV6-5	TRBJ2-7	13	NA	NA	TGTGCCAGCAGAAAGGAGATACCCTACGAGCAGTACTTC	CASRKEIPYEQYF
TRBV28	TRBJ1-2	14	TRBD1	NA	TGTGCCAGCAGTTCCGGACAGGGGTTTGATGGCTACACCTTC	CASSSGQGFDGYTF
TRBV11-3	TRBJ2-1	18	NA	NA	TGTGCCAGCAGCTTAGATCAGGGGGGGACTGGTTCCTACAATGAGCAGTTCTTC	CASSLDQGGTGSYNEQFF
TRBV19	TRBJ1-1	15	TRBD1	NA	TGTGCCAGTAGAACCGGACAGGTGGGGGTAAGTGAAGCTTTCTTT	CASRTGQVGVSEAFF
TRBV25-1	TRBJ2-5	15	NA	NA	TGTGCCAGCACTACTCCGGGGGCCATCCAAGAGACCCAGTACTTC	CASTTPGAIQETQYF
TRBV10-3	TRBJ2-6	15	NA	NA	TGTGCCATCAGTGGGGGATCTTCTGGGGCCAACGTCCTGACTTTC	CAISGGSSGANVLTF
TRBV6-5	TRBJ1-1	14	NA	NA	TGTGCCAGCAGTTTTCAGGGGTGGGACACTGAAGCTTTCTTT	CASSFQGWDTEAFF
TRBV6-5	TRBJ1-1	12	NA	few	TGTGCCAGCAGTTACTCGGGTTCTGAAGCTTTCTTT	CASSYSGSEAFF
TRBV7-2	TRBJ1-4	15	NA	NA	TGTGCCAGCAGCTTATCGGTTGCAACTAATGAAAAACTGTTTTTT	CASSLSVATNEKLFF
TRBV18	TRBJ1-2	14	NA	NA	TGTGCCAGCTCACCAGGGCAGAACTCCTATGGCTACACCTTC	CASSPGQNSYGYTF
TRBV4-1	TRBJ1-2	15	TRBD1	NA	TGCGCCAGCAGCCAAGTATCAGCGGGACAGGGCGGTCACACCTTC	CASSQVSAGQGGHTF
TRBV28	TRBJ1-5	17	TRBD1	NA	TGTGCCAGCAGTTCTCCCCCGGGACAGCCATACAATCAGCCCCAGCATTTT	CASSSPPGQPYNQPQHF
TRBV28	TRBJ2-5	17	TRBD2	NA	TGTGCCAGCAGTTCCCTCACTAGCGGGGGGGGTCAAGAGACCCAGTACTTC	CASSSLTSGGGQETQYF
TRBV2	TRBJ1-5	19	NA	NA	TGTGCCAGCATGGAGGGAACACCTCTCGCCCCACTTAGAGATCAGCCCCAGCATTTT	CASMEGTPLAPLRDQPQHF
TRBV6-5	TRBJ1-2	12	NA	NA	TGTGCCAGCAGTTCGGATCCCTATGGCTACACCTTC	CASSSDPYGYTF
TRBV15	TRBJ1-2	15	NA	NA	TGTGCCACCAGCAGGGCAGGAGCCTTTATGAGGGGCTACACCTTC	CATSRAGAFMRGYTF
TRBV6-6	TRBJ1-2	11	NA	NA	TGTGCCAGCAGTTTTTCAGGCCCGCGCACCTTC	CASSFSGPRTF
TRBV28	TRBJ1-5	15	TRBD1	NA	TGTGCCAGCAGTTCGGGACAGGGGGTAAATCAGCCCCAGCATTTT	CASSSGQGVNQPQHF